This TCR beta chain was sequenced during a study of T-cell reconstitution after alpha-beta-depleted transplantation in children. This clonotype was counted ten times or more. The germline V and J ends were trimmed by 5 bases and 6 bases, with 8 bases remaining between them. CDR1 and CDR2 (germline): SEHNR, FQNEAQ (reference sequence). CDR3 length: 12 amino acids. Unique molecular identifiers were incorporated during preparation of the TCRbeta library. TCRdb reanalysed the PCR reads using MiXCR and keeps one entry per CDR3 protein. The data contain 240,000 or so distinct CDR3 sequences, around 13% of them singletons.

The origin of this receptor is a human donor who donated a stem cell graft to a child with acute lymphoblastic leukemia. This specimen consisted of PBMCs from the stem cell graft donor, obtained from the stem cell graft. The chain couples TRBV7-9 to TRBJ1-3; D ambiguous. The CDR3 loop reads CASSHGENTIYF. Written as DNA, the CDR3 is TGTGCCAGCAGCCATGGGGAAAACACCATATATTTT.